This T cell receptor (beta chain) emerged from a study of blood T cell repertoires in COVID-19. Sequenced by immunoSEQ multiplex PCR; TCRdb stores in-frame clones only, minus some. The repertoire has under 450,000 clones, approximately 88% of them found once; the top ten carry around 12%. In germline, CDR1 is SGHTA, CDR2 FQGNSA. The CDR3 is 15 amino acids. With V trimmed by 7 bases and J by 3 bases, 11 bases remained unmatched. The sample was peripheral blood. The source of this sequence is a woman between 50 and 59 years old with COVID-19, enrolled during active disease. V and J are TRBV7-2 and TRBJ2-5; 7 positions agree with TRBD1. CDR3 loop: CASNQRGRGKETQYF. The CDR3 coding sequence is TGTGCCAGCAACCAACGGGGCAGGGGGAAAGAGACCCAGTACTTC.